Listed here are 22 T cell receptor beta chains from one sample, sequenced in a study of neurological immune-mediated disorders. TCRdb reprocessed the 5' RACE reads via MiXCR and lists one record per CDR3 protein. The sample comprises tens of thousands of distinct CDR3 sequences, 1.9% of which are singletons, and roughly 2.1% rests with the top ten. The sequenced sample consisted of PBMCs. These TCRs come from a woman in her thirties or forties with multiple sclerosis.

This clonotype was seen more than once but under ten times. This chain connects TRBV20-1 to TRBJ2-7; 13 bases fit TRBD2. Losses at the gene ends were 1 base for V and 5 bases for J; bases not matched to a gene: 8. In germline, CDR1 is DFQATT, CDR2 SNEGSKA (reference sequence). The CDR3 sequence is 16 residues long. CDR3 sequence: CSARAGLAGAGDEQYF. CDR3 DNA: TGCAGTGCTAGAGCCGGACTAGCGGGGGCCGGAGACGAGCAGTACTTC.

This clonotype has ten or more counts. The genes are TRBV4-1 and TRBJ2-1, with D unclear. With 1 base removed from V and 7 bases from J, the gap between germline ends came to 17 bases. There are 16 residues in the CDR3. Germline V lookup: CDR1 MGHRA, CDR2 YSYEKL. CDR3 region: CASSQVGSARRNEQFF. The CDR3 DNA sequence: TGCGCCAGCAGCCAAGTGGGCTCGGCTAGACGTAATGAGCAGTTCTTC.

This clonotype was observed at least ten times. The J gene is TRBJ1-1, the V gene TRBV29-1; D gene uncertain. The V and J ends lost 4 bases and 3 bases respectively, with 9 bases between them. CDR3 length: 12 amino acids. Germline assignment: CDR1 SQVTM and CDR2 ANQGSEA. The CDR3 here is CSVGFTDTEAFF. CDR3 nucleotide sequence: TGCAGCGTTGGGTTTACGGACACTGAAGCTTTCTTT.

This clonotype has at least ten counts. V usage is TRBV14 and J usage is TRBJ2-1; tentative D call: TRBD2 (5 bases). This CDR3 spans 11 amino acids. Germline assignment: CDR1 SGHDN and CDR2 FVKESK. Trimming left V 8 bases short and J 12 bases short, with 14 bases between. In DNA, the CDR3 is TGTGCCAGCGGCTCGGTGACTACGCAGTTCTTC. Encoded protein: CASGSVTTQFF.

This clonotype has ten or more counts. The gene calls are TRBV20-1 and TRBJ2-1, with 10 nucleotides matching TRBD2. The CDR3 contains 14 residues. Germline CDR1 DFQATT, CDR2 SNEGSKA (reference sequence). The V segment lost 5 bases and the J segment 2 bases; nucleotides outside the gene matches: 3. CDR3 region: CSASAGGTYNEQFF. As DNA, the CDR3 is TGCAGTGCTTCAGCGGGGGGGACCTACAATGAGCAGTTCTTC.

This clonotype was seen many times. The chain has TRBV20-1 and TRBJ2-6; a possible D gene is TRBD1 (5 bases). There are 15 residues in the CDR3. V was shortened by 0 bases and J by 0 bases, with 6 bases between the two germline ends. Germline V CDR1 and CDR2: DFQATT, SNEGSKA (reference sequence). The CDR3 region is CSARDGASGANVLTF. The CDR3 bases are TGCAGTGCTAGAGATGGGGCCTCTGGGGCCAACGTCCTGACTTTC.

In its sample, this clonotype was seen many times. The gene calls are TRBV5-1 and TRBJ2-7; TRBD1 matches at 8 bases. The germline CDR1 and CDR2 sequences are SGHRS and YFSETQ. The junction had 12 bases not matched to a gene; V was cut back by 2 bases and J by 2 bases. There are 17 residues in the CDR3. The CDR3 reads CASSLESWAGGTYEQYF. The CDR3 DNA reads TGCGCCAGCAGCTTAGAGTCTTGGGCAGGGGGCACCTACGAGCAGTACTTC.

This clonotype was recorded at least ten times. Sequence at one end of the junction differs from germline and may be a read error. The CDR3 reads CSASPGPGDGYTF. The CDR3 DNA is TGCAGTGCTAGTCCTGGTCCGGGGGATGGGTACACCTTC. V is TRBV20-1 and J is TRBJ1-2, with D possibly matching TRBD1 (5 bases). Germline CDR1 reads DFQATT; CDR2 reads SNEGSKA (reference sequence). This CDR3 is 13 amino acids long.

This clonotype occurred many times. The J gene is TRBJ1-1, the V gene TRBV20-1, with D maybe TRBD1 (5 bases). Germline CDR1 is DFQATT and CDR2 is SNEGSKA (reference sequence). The CDR3 consists of 13 residues. The V gene lost 3 bases and the J gene lost 5 bases, with 13 bases spanning the gap. The CDR3 DNA is TGCAGTGCTAGTGCCTCTGGGGGTACTGAAGCTTTCTTT. Translated: CSASASGGTEAFF.

This clonotype was seen many times. The chain couples TRBV11-2 to TRBJ2-5; D is tentatively TRBD1 or TRBD2 (5 bases each). The CDR3 sequence is 14 residues long. Trimming took 4 bases from V and 3 from J, leaving 12 bases between them. From germline, CDR1 is SGHAT and CDR2 FQNNGV. The CDR3 nucleotides read TGTGCCAGCAGCTGGGGGAGCCGAGAAGAGACCCAGTACTTC. Its protein product is CASSWGSREETQYF.

This clonotype was seen ten or more times. This rearrangement joins TRBV3-1 to TRBJ1-3, with D unclear. V was pared by 4 bases and J by 1 base, with 8 bases between. The CDR3 has 14 amino acids. In germline, CDR1 is LGHDT, CDR2 YNNKEL (reference sequence). The CDR3 DNA reads TGTGCCAGCAGCCCCCCCGGGTCTGGAAACACCATATATTTT. It specifies CASSPPGSGNTIYF.

This clonotype was counted ten times or more. This rearrangement joins TRBV7-2 to TRBJ1-5; D ambiguous. The CDR3 has 11 residues. The germline gives CDR1 SGHTA, CDR2 FQGNSA. The germline V and J ends were trimmed by 1 base and 7 bases, with 2 bases remaining between them. CDR3 protein: CASSLGQPQHF. The CDR3 nucleotides read TGTGCCAGCAGCTTAGGGCAGCCCCAGCATTTT.

This clonotype was detected many times. The V and J genes are TRBV6-5 and TRBJ1-1; a possible D gene is TRBD1 (6 bases). Germline lookup yields CDR1 MNHEY and CDR2 SVGAGI. This CDR3 is built from 14 residues. Trimming removed 2 bases from V and 4 bases from J, with 11 bases in between. Here the CDR3 reads CASSYRGGGTEAFF. The CDR3 region has the DNA TGTGCCAGCAGTTACAGAGGGGGAGGCACTGAAGCTTTCTTT.

This clonotype was counted at least ten times. V is TRBV20-1 and J is TRBJ1-1; a weak D match, TRBD1 (6 bases). CDR1 DFQATT and CDR2 SNEGSKA come from the germline V gene (reference sequence). V shed 6 bases and J shed 5 bases, with 19 bases lying between them. This CDR3 has 14 amino acids. CDR3 DNA: TGCAGTGCCCCTCTGGGAAGGGGGAGAACTGAAGCTTTCTTT. As protein: CSAPLGRGRTEAFF.

With regard to this clonotype: Germline and junction disagree at one end, which may indicate a read error. V gene TRBV7-9 combines with J gene TRBJ1-6; D might be TRBD1 (6 bases). The CDR3 length is 13 residues. Germline CDR1 is SEHNR and CDR2 is FQNEAQ (reference sequence). For the CDR3, the DNA is TGTGCCAGCAGCCCGGGGGGGCGGAAGACACTCAACTTT. Protein sequence: CASSPGGRKTLNF.

This clonotype was seen at least ten times. The rearrangement uses TRBV5-1 and TRBJ2-2; D not certain. The V end lost 7 bases, the J end lost 0 bases, and 13 bases lay between the germline ends. The CDR3 loop spans 15 amino acids. Germline V CDR1 and CDR2: SGHRS, YFSETQ. In nucleotides, the CDR3 is TGCGCCAGCGGGATCAACCTCGCGAACACCGGGGAGCTGTTTTTT. Translating it yields CASGINLANTGELFF.

This clonotype was counted many times. The chain has TRBV11-2 and TRBJ1-2; D not resolved. The CDR3 runs 15 residues. V was cut by 0 bases and J by 5 bases, with 13 bases left in between. Germline V CDR1 and CDR2: SGHAT, FQNNGV. CDR3 region: CASSLEALSGYGYTF. As DNA, the CDR3 is TGTGCCAGCAGCTTAGAGGCCCTCTCGGGATATGGCTACACCTTC.

This clonotype was picked up many times. The V call is TRBV5-1, the J call TRBJ1-1; 9 bases line up with TRBD1. Germline values: CDR1 SGHRS, CDR2 YFSETQ. The CDR3 consists of 14 residues. With V trimmed by 3 bases and J by 4 bases, 4 bases remained unmatched. CDR3 loop: CASSSRDRVTEAFF. The DNA for the CDR3 is TGCGCCAGCAGCTCTCGGGACAGGGTCACTGAAGCTTTCTTT.

The J gene is TRBJ2-7, the V gene TRBV5-1; 12 bases line up with TRBD2. Germline V lookup: CDR1 SGHRS, CDR2 YFSETQ. The trim removed 1 base at V and 4 bases at J, leaving 3 bases unmatched. CDR3 length: 15 amino acids. CDR3 DNA sequence: TGCGCCAGCAGCTTGACGACTAGCGGGGGATACGAGCAGTACTTC. Encoded protein: CASSLTTSGGYEQYF.

There are many counts of this clonotype. This sequence joins TRBV7-2 and TRBJ1-2; possibly TRBD1 for D (6 bases). This CDR3 region has 14 residues. V dropped 6 bases and J dropped 2 bases, with 13 bases sitting between them. The germline CDR1 and CDR2 sequences are SGHTA and FQGNSA. The DNA for the CDR3 is TGTGCCAGCAGAAAACCGGGACACAACTATGGCTACACCTTC. This translates into CASRKPGHNYGYTF.

This clonotype occurred many times. The rearrangement uses TRBV7-2 and TRBJ2-6; D is undetermined. The ends were cut back, 1 base at V and 3 bases at J, with 1 base in the middle. Germline loops: CDR1 SGHTA, CDR2 FQGNSA. This CDR3 spans 13 amino acids. CDR3 nucleotides: TGTGCCAGCAGCTTAGTTGGGGCCAACGTCCTGACTTTC. Protein: CASSLVGANVLTF. The full variable domain, rest sourced from reference TRBV7-2 and TRBJ2-6, is GAGVSQSPSNKVTEKGKDVELRCDPISGHTALYWYRQSLGQGLEFLIYFQGNSAPDKSGLPSDRFSAERTGGSVSTLTIQRTQQEDSAVYLCASSLVGANVLTFGAGSRLTVL.

At least ten counts were recorded for this clonotype. The chain couples TRBV5-1 to TRBJ2-7, with 7 bases that match TRBD1. J lost 2 bases, V lost 4 bases, and 9 bases had no gene match. CDR3 size: 15 residues. Per germline, CDR1 SGHRS and CDR2 YFSETQ. The CDR3 coding sequence is TGCGCCAGCAGCCCCACGGGACAGAAGCCCTACGAGCAGTACTTC. This sequence encodes CASSPTGQKPYEQYF.